One and the same sample provided the 22 T cell receptor beta chains below, sequenced in a study of shared clonotypes between healthy human individuals. CD45RO-negative cells were positively selected for CCR7, leaving out terminally differentiated effector memory CD45RA+ cells. TCRdb's table, derived via immunoSEQ multiplex PCR, lists solely in-frame clones and lacks some. The sample lists 2 million to 2.5 million clones; less than 95% were seen once. The specimen was naive CD8+ T cells sorted from blood. These receptors came from a man aged 18 to 35 in good health.

The chain is built from TRBV7-9 and TRBJ2-5; no clear D. Germline CDR1 reads SEHNR; CDR2 reads FQNEAQ (reference sequence). CDR3 length: 15 residues. V gave up 1 base and J gave up 9 bases, with 18 bases separating them. The chain's CDR3 is CASSLEIDPRRAQYF. The DNA for the CDR3 is TGTGCCAGCAGCTTAGAAATAGACCCCAGACGGGCCCAGTACTTC.

CDR3 amino acids: CAWSVQQGNQPQHF. The CDR3 DNA reads TGTGCCTGGAGTGTACAACAGGGGAATCAGCCCCAGCATTTT. The rearrangement joins TRBV30 to TRBJ1-5, with 7 positions matching TRBD1. The CDR3 loop spans 14 amino acids. Trimming took 0 bases from V and 4 from J; bases not matched to a gene: 3. Per the germline V gene, CDR1 is GTSNPN and CDR2 is SVGIG (reference sequence).

V and J are TRBV15 and TRBJ1-5; D unresolved. V dropped 0 bases and J dropped 3 bases, with 0 bases sitting between them. Germline V gene data show CDR1 as LNHNV and CDR2 as YYDKDF (reference sequence). This CDR3 spans 12 amino acids. As DNA, the CDR3 is TGTGCCACCAGCAGAGACAATCAGCCCCAGCATTTT. This gives the protein CATSRDNQPQHF.

V and J are TRBV5-6 and TRBJ1-2; tentatively, D is TRBD1 (6 bases). Looked up from germline, CDR1 is SGHDT and CDR2 is YYEEEE. This CDR3 is 13 amino acids long. V was shortened by 4 bases and J by 4 bases, with 11 bases between the two germline ends. The CDR3 reads CASSEDSPYGYTF. Written as DNA, the CDR3 is TGTGCCAGCAGCGAGGACAGCCCCTATGGCTACACCTTC.

On this clone: Distinct nucleotide sequences in the sample also encode this CDR3. The V call is TRBV6-5, the J call TRBJ2-7, with 12 bases lining up with TRBD2. From germline, CDR1 is MNHEY and CDR2 SVGAGI. Trimming removed 5 bases from V and 1 base from J; junction bases left unmatched: 3. The CDR3 sequence is 15 residues long. The CDR3 here is CASSPGLAGSYEQYF. The CDR3 DNA follows: TGTGCCAGCAGTCCAGGACTAGCGGGGTCCTACGAGCAGTACTTC.

As to this clone: The identical CDR3 is also encoded by other nucleotide sequences in the sample. The chain combines TRBV27 with TRBJ2-7, with 8 bases aligning to TRBD1. The CDR3 runs to 15 residues. Trimming cost V 6 bases and J 3 bases; bases outside gene matches: 10. CDR1 is MNHEY and CDR2 is SMNVEV in the germline V gene (reference sequence). CDR3 protein: CASSHTGTGLYEQYF. CDR3 in DNA: TGTGCCAGCAGCCACACCGGGACAGGCCTCTACGAGCAGTACTTC.

The chain uses TRBV5-4 and TRBJ1-1, with 9 bases aligning to TRBD1. This CDR3 region has 15 residues. Germline-derived CDR1 and CDR2 are SGHNT and YYREEE (reference sequence). The trim removed 4 bases at V and 1 base at J, leaving 5 bases unmatched. This CDR3 reads CASSPGDRENTEAFF. For the CDR3, the DNA is TGTGCCAGCAGCCCCGGGGACAGGGAGAACACTGAAGCTTTCTTT.

The CDR3 nucleotides read TGTGCCAGACGGGGCAGGGACTCCTACGAGCAGTACTTC. Translated: CARRGRDSYEQYF. The chain employs TRBV2 and TRBJ2-7; D may be TRBD1 or TRBD2 (5 bases each). Germline assignment: CDR1 SNHLY and CDR2 FYNNEI. The CDR3 covers 13 residues. Trimming pared 9 bases from V and 0 bases from J, leaving 12 bases between.

CDR3 loop: CASSVVGGLTEAFF. The CDR3 DNA reads TGTGCCAGCAGCGTAGTAGGGGGGCTCACTGAAGCTTTCTTT. The chain combines TRBV9 with TRBJ1-1; weak D call: TRBD1 (6 bases). Per germline, CDR1 SGDLS and CDR2 YYNGEE. The ends were cut back, 0 bases at V and 4 bases at J, with 10 bases in the middle. The CDR3 covers 14 residues.

This chain uses TRBV7-9 with TRBJ2-1; D unclear. This CDR3 spans 15 amino acids. Germline CDR1 reads SEHNR; CDR2 reads FQNEAQ (reference sequence). Trimming removed 5 bases from V and 3 bases from J, with 14 bases in between. CDR3: CASSATWSVYNEQFF. The CDR3 coding sequence is TGTGCCAGCAGCGCCACGTGGTCCGTCTACAATGAGCAGTTCTTC. Using reference TRBV7-9 and TRBJ2-1 for the parts outside the CDR3, the full variable domain is DTGVSQNPRHKITKRGQNVTFRCDPISEHNRLYWYRQTLGQGPEFLTYFQNEAQLEKSRLLSDRFSAERPKGSFSTLEIQRTEQGDSAMYLCASSATWSVYNEQFFGPGTRLTVL.

J is TRBJ1-3 and V is TRBV29-1; 7 bases line up with TRBD1. Germline V lookup: CDR1 SQVTM, CDR2 ANQGSEA. Germline trimming cut 7 bases from V and 0 bases from J; bases unmatched to any gene: 9. The CDR3 consists of 15 residues. CDR3 protein: CSALGDSDSGNTIYF. CDR3 bases: TGCAGCGCCTTGGGGGACAGTGACTCTGGAAACACCATATATTTT.

The rearrangement joins TRBV9 to TRBJ1-1, with 7 bases identical to TRBD1. With 7 bases clipped from V and 2 bases from J, the junction kept 11 bases outside the gene matches. The germline gives CDR1 SGDLS, CDR2 YYNGEE. This CDR3 has 15 residues. DNA of the CDR3: TGTGCCAGCGGGGCCCCCGGGACAGTCAACACTGAAGCTTTCTTT. It encodes CASGAPGTVNTEAFF.

A word on this clone: Other nucleotide sequences from this sample produce the same CDR3. The V call is TRBV27, the J call TRBJ2-1; possible D gene TRBD2, 6 bases. V was trimmed by 3 bases and J by 0 bases, leaving 9 bases between them. The CDR3 has 15 amino acids. Germline V gene lookup returns CDR1 MNHEY and CDR2 SMNVEV (reference sequence). In nucleotides, the CDR3 is TGTGCCAGCAGTTTGGGACTGAGCTCCTACAATGAGCAGTTCTTC. This codes for CASSLGLSSYNEQFF.

The rearrangement links TRBV27 to TRBJ2-4; a possible D gene is TRBD2 (7 bases). With 0 bases removed from V and 8 bases from J, the gap between germline ends came to 17 bases. The CDR3 has 16 residues. Germline V CDR1 and CDR2: MNHEY, SMNVEV (reference sequence). CDR3: CASSLSGGGGRDIQYF. The CDR3 bases are TGTGCCAGCAGTTTATCAGGAGGGGGGGGTCGAGACATTCAGTACTTC.

V gene TRBV6-5 combines with J gene TRBJ2-7; 12 bases are shared with TRBD2. V lost 4 bases to trimming and J lost 7 bases; unmatched junction nucleotides: 8. Germline V gene data show CDR1 as MNHEY and CDR2 as SVGAGI. This CDR3 has 15 residues. CDR3 sequence reads: CASSSLAGGTFEQYF. The CDR3 DNA is TGTGCCAGCAGTTCCCTAGCGGGAGGGACCTTTGAGCAGTACTTC.

The chain recombines TRBV7-9 with TRBJ2-2, with TRBD2 identical over 10 bases. Losses at the gene ends were 1 base for V and 2 bases for J; bases not matched to a gene: 7. Germline-derived CDR1 and CDR2 are SEHNR and FQNEAQ (reference sequence). The CDR3 length is 18 residues. In DNA form, the CDR3 reads TGTGCCAGCAGCTTAGGGACTAGCGGCTCCGATAACACCGGGGAGCTGTTTTTT. It encodes CASSLGTSGSDNTGELFF.

The chain employs TRBV7-9 and TRBJ2-5; 7 bases agree with TRBD2. The CDR3 totals 15 residues. J gave up 5 bases and V 5 bases, and 11 bases lay outside the gene matches. Germline V CDR1 and CDR2: SEHNR, FQNEAQ (reference sequence). The CDR3 bases are TGTGCCAGCAGCCCTCTAACGGGAGGTCGGGAGACCCAGTACTTC. Protein: CASSPLTGGRETQYF.

The genes are TRBV7-9 and TRBJ2-2; TRBD1 aligns across 7 bases. This CDR3 has 19 residues. Germline CDR1 is SEHNR and CDR2 is FQNEAQ (reference sequence). Trimming cost V 3 bases and J 1 base; bases outside gene matches: 14. The CDR3 DNA reads TGTGCCAGCAGCTTCCTCGGACAGGAGTTCATTCAGAACACCGGGGAGCTGTTTTTT. It specifies CASSFLGQEFIQNTGELFF.

The chain combines TRBV13 with TRBJ1-6; D is unresolved. Looked up from germline, CDR1 is PRHDT and CDR2 is FYEKMQ (reference sequence). V was trimmed by 3 bases and J by 16 bases, leaving 10 bases between them. This CDR3 spans 11 amino acids. CDR3 nucleotides: TGTGCCAGCAGCTTGGGAGAGGAGCTCCACTTT. Residues: CASSLGEELHF.

This clone appeared once. Distinct nucleotide sequences in the sample also encode this CDR3. The rearrangement uses TRBV28 and TRBJ2-4, with no clear D. This CDR3 has 10 amino acids. V lost 9 bases and J 8 bases, leaving 8 bases between the germline ends. Germline V lookup: CDR1 MDHEN, CDR2 SYDVKM. DNA of the CDR3: TGTGCCAGTGGACCTTACATTCAGTACTTC. Its translation: CASGPYIQYF. The full variable domain, with the rest looked up from reference TRBV28 and TRBJ2-4, is DVKVTQSSRYLVKRTGEKVFLECVQDMDHENMFWYRQDPGLGLRLIYFSYDVKMKEKGDIPEGYSVSREKKERFSLILESASTNQTSMYLCASGPYIQYFGAGTRLSVL.

V usage is TRBV13 and J usage is TRBJ2-1, with 10 nucleotides matching TRBD2. Trimming cost V 2 bases and J 9 bases; bases outside gene matches: 10. CDR3 length equals 16 residues. Germline CDR1 reads PRHDT; CDR2 reads FYEKMQ (reference sequence). CDR3 sequence (DNA): TGTGCCAGCAGCTTACTTCGGGCTAGCGGGAGTGGTGAGCAGTTCTTC. Translating it yields CASSLLRASGSGEQFF.

This clone was seen more than once but under ten times. The rearrangement joins TRBV4-1 to TRBJ1-4, with D possibly TRBD1 on 6 matching bases. Trimming pared 5 bases from V and 0 bases from J, leaving 10 bases between. The CDR3 has 15 residues. Germline V gene sequence: CDR1 MGHRA, CDR2 YSYEKL. The CDR3 DNA is TGCGCCAGCAGCTGGGGACACCCAACTAATGAAAAACTGTTTTTT. The encoded protein is CASSWGHPTNEKLFF.